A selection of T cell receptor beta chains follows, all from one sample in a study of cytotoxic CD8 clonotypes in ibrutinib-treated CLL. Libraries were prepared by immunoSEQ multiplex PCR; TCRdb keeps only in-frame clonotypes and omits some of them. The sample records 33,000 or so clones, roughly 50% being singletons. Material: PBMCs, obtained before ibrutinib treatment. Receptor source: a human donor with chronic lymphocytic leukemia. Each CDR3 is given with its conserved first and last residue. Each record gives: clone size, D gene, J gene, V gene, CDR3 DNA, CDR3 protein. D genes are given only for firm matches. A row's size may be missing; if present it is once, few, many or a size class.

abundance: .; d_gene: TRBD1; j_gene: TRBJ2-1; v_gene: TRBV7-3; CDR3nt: TGTGCCAGCAGCCTAACCGGGACAGATCATTACAATGAGCAGTTCTTC; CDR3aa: CASSLTGTDHYNEQFF
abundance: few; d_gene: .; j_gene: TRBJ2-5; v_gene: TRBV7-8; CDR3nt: TGTGCCAGCAGCTTAGGTGGGCTTCAAGAGACCCAGTACTTC; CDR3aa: CASSLGGLQETQYF
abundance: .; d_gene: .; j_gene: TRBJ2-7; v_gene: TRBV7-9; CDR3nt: TGTGCCAGCAGCTTAGCGTGGGGGAACGAGCAGTACTTC; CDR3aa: CASSLAWGNEQYF
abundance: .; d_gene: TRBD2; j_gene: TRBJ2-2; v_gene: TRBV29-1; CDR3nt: TGCAGCGTTGTCACTAGCGGACTTAACACCGGGGAGCTGTTTTTT; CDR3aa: CSVVTSGLNTGELFF
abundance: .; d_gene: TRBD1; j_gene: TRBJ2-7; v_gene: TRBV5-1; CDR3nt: TGCGCCAGCAGCCAAGGACAGGGACCCTACGAGCAGTACTTC; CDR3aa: CASSQGQGPYEQYF
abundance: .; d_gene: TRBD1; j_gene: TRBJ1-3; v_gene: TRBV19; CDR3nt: TGTGCCAGTAGTATCCGACAGGGGAGCTCTGGAAACACCATATATTTT; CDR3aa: CASSIRQGSSGNTIYF
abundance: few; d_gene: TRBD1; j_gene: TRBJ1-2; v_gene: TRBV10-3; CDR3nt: TGTGCCATCAGTGAACAGGGGGCAGAGGGCTATGGCTACACCTTC; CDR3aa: CAISEQGAEGYGYTF
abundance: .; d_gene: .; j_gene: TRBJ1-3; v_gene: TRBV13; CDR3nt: TGTGCCAGCAGCTTAGTGGTTGGGAACACCATATATTTT; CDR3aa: CASSLVVGNTIYF
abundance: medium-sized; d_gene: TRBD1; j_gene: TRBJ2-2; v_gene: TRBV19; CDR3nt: TGTGCCAGTAACGTCCCGGGACAGGGGCGTACCGGGGAGCTGTTTTTT; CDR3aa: CASNVPGQGRTGELFF
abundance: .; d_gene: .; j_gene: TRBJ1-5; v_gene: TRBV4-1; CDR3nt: TGCGCCAGCAGCCATGTCGACGTAGGTTTCACCAATCAGCCCCAGCATTTT; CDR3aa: CASSHVDVGFTNQPQHF
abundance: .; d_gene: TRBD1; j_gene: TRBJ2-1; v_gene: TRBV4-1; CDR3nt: TGCGCCAGCAGCCAAGAAGCGGTCTTAGGGACAGGGGGCATTCGGGATGAGCAGTTCTTC; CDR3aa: CASSQEAVLGTGGIRDEQFF
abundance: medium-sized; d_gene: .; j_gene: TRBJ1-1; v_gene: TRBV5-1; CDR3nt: TGCGCCAGCAGCTTCAGCATGGGGCGGGCAGGCGCTTTCTTT; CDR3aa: CASSFSMGRAGAFF
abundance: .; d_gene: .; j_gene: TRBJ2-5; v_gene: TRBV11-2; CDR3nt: TGTGCCAGCAGCCGAGACCCGGCGGAGACCCAGTACTTC; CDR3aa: CASSRDPAETQYF
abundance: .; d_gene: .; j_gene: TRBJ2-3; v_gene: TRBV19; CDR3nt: TGTGCCAGTAAACAGGGAATTACAGATACGCAGTATTTT; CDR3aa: CASKQGITDTQYF
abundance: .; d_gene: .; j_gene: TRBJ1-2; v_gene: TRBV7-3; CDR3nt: TGTGCCAGCAGCTTATCCCCAGGTGCAAACTATGGCTACACCTTC; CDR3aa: CASSLSPGANYGYTF
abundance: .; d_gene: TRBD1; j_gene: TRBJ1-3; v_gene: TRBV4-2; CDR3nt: TGTGCCAGCAGCCAAACCCCTCAGGGGGCGAACACCATATATTTT; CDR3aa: CASSQTPQGANTIYF
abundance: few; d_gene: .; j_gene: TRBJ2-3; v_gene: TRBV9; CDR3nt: TGTGCCAGCAGCAACAATCTAGCAACAGCCACAGATACGCAGTATTTT; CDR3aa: CASSNNLATATDTQYF
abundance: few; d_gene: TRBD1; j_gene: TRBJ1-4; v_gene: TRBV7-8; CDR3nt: TGTGCCAGCAGCTCACTAGGACAGGGTAATGAAAAACTGTTTTTT; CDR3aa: CASSSLGQGNEKLFF
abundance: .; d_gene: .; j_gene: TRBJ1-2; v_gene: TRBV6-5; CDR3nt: TGTGCCAGCAGTCCCCTCCAGAATTATGGCTACACCTTC; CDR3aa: CASSPLQNYGYTF
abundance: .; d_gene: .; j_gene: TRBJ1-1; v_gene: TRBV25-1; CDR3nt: TGTGCCAGCAGTGAGGGGGACGGGAACACTGAAGCTTTCTTT; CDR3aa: CASSEGDGNTEAFF
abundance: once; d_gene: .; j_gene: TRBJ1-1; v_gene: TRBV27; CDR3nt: TGTGCCAGCAGGACCCTCGGTGGCACTGAAGCTTTCTTT; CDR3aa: CASRTLGGTEAFF
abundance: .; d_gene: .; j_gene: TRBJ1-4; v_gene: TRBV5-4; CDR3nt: TGTGCCAGCAGCGATGAGAGTGAAAAACTGTTTTTT; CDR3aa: CASSDESEKLFF
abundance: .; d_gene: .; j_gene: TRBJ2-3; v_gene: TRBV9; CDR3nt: TGTGCCAGCAGCGTAGAACAGGGCCTAGATACGCAGTATTTT; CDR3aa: CASSVEQGLDTQYF
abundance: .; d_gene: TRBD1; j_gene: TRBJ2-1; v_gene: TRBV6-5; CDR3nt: TGTGCCAGCAGCCCCACAGGGGTTTCCTACAATGAGCAGTTCTTC; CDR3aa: CASSPTGVSYNEQFF
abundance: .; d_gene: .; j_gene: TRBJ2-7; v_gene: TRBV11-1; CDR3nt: TGTGCCAGCAACTTAGCAGGGGTCCCTTTCAGCGAGCAGTACTTC; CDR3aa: CASNLAGVPFSEQYF
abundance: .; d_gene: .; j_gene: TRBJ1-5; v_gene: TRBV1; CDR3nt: TGCACCAGCAGCCATTTTCCGAGACAGGGGGCATATAGCAATCAGCCCCAGCATTTT; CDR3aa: CTSSHFPRQGAYSNQPQHF
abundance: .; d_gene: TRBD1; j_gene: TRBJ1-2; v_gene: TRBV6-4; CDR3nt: TGTGCCAGCAGCCCCGGACAGGGGCAATTTACTGGCTACACCTTC; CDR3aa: CASSPGQGQFTGYTF
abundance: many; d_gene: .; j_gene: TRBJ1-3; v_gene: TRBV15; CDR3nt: TGTGCCACCAGCAGAGTCATAGGAAACACCATATATTTT; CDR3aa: CATSRVIGNTIYF
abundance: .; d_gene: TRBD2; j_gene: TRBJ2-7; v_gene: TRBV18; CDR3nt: TGTGCCAGCTCACCACTCGAGCGGGGGCGCGAGCAGTACTTC; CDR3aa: CASSPLERGREQYF
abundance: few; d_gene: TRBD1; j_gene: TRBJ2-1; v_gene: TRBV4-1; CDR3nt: TGCGCCAGCAGCCCAGGGACAGGGGGATACAATGAGCAGTTCTTC; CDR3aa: CASSPGTGGYNEQFF
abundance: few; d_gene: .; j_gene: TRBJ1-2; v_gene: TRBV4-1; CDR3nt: TGCGCCAGCAGCCAACGACGGACAAGTATTTATGGCTACACCTTC; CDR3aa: CASSQRRTSIYGYTF
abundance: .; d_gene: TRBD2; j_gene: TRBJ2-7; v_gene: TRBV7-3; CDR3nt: TGTGCCAGCAGCTTGGGACTAGCAGGCGAGCAGTACTTC; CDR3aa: CASSLGLAGEQYF
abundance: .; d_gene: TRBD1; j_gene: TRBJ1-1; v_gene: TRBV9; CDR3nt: TGTGCCAGCAGCGTTGCAGGGGGCGCGCATGCTTTCTTT; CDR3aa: CASSVAGGAHAFF
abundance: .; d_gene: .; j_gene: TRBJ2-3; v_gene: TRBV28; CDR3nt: TGTGCCAGCAGTACCTCTGCCTTAGGGACGCAGTATTTT; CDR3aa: CASSTSALGTQYF
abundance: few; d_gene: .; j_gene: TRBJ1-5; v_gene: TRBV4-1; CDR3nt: TGCGCCAGCAGCCGCTTGGCCGTCAATCAGCCCCAGCATTTT; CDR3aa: CASSRLAVNQPQHF
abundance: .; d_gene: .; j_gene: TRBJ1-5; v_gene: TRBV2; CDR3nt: TGTGCCAGCAGTCGTCGGATAGGGCCTAGCAATCAGCCCCAGCATTTT; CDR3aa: CASSRRIGPSNQPQHF
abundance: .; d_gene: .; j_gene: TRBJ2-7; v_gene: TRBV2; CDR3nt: TGTGCCAGCAATGGATTGATTACCTACGAGCAGTACTTC; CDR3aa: CASNGLITYEQYF
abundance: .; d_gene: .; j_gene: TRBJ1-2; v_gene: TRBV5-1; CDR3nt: TGCGCCAGCAGCTTTACAGGGCAGGGCGGCTACACCTTC; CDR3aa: CASSFTGQGGYTF
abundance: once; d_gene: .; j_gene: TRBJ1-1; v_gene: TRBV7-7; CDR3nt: TGTGCTAGCAGCTCCGAAGCGGGCACTGAAGCTTTCTTT; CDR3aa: CASSSEAGTEAFF
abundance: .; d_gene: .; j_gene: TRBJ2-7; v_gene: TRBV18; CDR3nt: TGTGCCAGCTCGACGACCAGTGGGGCCGGTTTACACGAGCAGTACTTC; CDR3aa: CASSTTSGAGLHEQYF
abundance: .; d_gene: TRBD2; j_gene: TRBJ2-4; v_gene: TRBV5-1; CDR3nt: TGCGCCAGCAGCAGCGGGACTAGCGGGGGGGGGAACATTCAGTACTTC; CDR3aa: CASSSGTSGGGNIQYF
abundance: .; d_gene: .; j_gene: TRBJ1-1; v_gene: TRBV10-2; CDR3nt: TGCGCCAGCAGTGCGCATTTAGTCACAGAGAACACTGAAGCTTTCTTT; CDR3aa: CASSAHLVTENTEAFF
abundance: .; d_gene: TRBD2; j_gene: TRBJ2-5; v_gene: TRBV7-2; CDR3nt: TGTGCCAGCAGCTTGGAAAGCGGGGGGGCGGCTGAGACCCAGTACTTC; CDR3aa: CASSLESGGAAETQYF
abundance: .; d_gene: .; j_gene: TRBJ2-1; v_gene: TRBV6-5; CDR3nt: TGTGCCAGCAGTTACCCCGGGCTAAATGAGCAGTTCTTC; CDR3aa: CASSYPGLNEQFF
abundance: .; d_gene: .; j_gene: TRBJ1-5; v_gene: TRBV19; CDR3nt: TGTGCCACCACCCCAACGGGGCAGGGGTATCAGCCCCAGCATTTT; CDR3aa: CATTPTGQGYQPQHF
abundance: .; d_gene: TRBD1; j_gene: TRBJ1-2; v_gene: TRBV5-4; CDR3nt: TGTGCCAGCACCTGGGACAGACAGAACTATGGCTACACCTTC; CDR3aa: CASTWDRQNYGYTF
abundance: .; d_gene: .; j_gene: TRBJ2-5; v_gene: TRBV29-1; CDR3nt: TGCAGCGTTGAAGACGCTGTGGAAGAGACCCAGTACTTC; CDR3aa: CSVEDAVEETQYF
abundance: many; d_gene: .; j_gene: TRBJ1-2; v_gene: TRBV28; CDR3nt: TGTGCCAGCAGTTTGTCTAACTATGGCTACACCTTC; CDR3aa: CASSLSNYGYTF